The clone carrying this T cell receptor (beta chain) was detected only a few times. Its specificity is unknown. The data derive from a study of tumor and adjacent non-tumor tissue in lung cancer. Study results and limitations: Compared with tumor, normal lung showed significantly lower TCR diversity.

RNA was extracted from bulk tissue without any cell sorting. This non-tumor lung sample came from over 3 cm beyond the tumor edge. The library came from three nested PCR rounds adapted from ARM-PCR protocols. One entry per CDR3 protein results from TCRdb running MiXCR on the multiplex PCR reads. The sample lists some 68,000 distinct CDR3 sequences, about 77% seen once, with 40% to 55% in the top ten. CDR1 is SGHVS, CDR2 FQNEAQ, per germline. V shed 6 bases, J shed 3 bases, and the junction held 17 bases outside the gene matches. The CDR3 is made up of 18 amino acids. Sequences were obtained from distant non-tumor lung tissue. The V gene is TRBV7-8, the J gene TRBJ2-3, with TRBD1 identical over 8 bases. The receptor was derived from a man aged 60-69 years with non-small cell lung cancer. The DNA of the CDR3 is TGTGCCAGCAGTGTACCCGGGACAGGCATTGGTTTGACAGATACGCAGTATTTT. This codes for CASSVPGTGIGLTDTQYF.